The rows below give T cell receptor beta chains drawn from one sample of a study of T cells expressing NK-cell markers. TCRdb reprocessed the 5' RACE reads, keeping one entry per CDR3 protein, no DNA. This sample's clone table lists about 160,000 distinct CDR3 sequences. The source material was blood T cells: a sorted CD56 or NKG2C T cell subset, CD4+ or CD8+ T cells, or bulk PBMC T cells (not recorded which). Receptor source: a woman between 18 and 69 years old in good health. The CDR3 runs from the conserved cysteine through the conserved F or W.

cdr3_aa: CASSLNQGETQYF
j_call: TRBJ2-5
v_call: TRBV5-1

cdr3_aa: CASSPYRGLGYGYTF
j_call: TRBJ1-2
v_call: TRBV12-3/TRBV12-4

cdr3_aa: CASSRNYYEQYF
j_call: TRBJ2-7
v_call: TRBV5-1

cdr3_aa: CASSYGTSVPYEQYF
j_call: TRBJ2-7
v_call: TRBV7-2

cdr3_aa: CASSFPARDSNQPQHF
j_call: TRBJ1-5
v_call: TRBV5-1

cdr3_aa: CAISRGETSTDTQYF
j_call: TRBJ2-3
v_call: TRBV10-3

cdr3_aa: CASSLHRGQVEAFF
j_call: TRBJ1-1
v_call: TRBV5-1

cdr3_aa: CASSLEETQYF
j_call: TRBJ2-5
v_call: TRBV5-1

cdr3_aa: CASTKDRANEQFF
j_call: TRBJ2-1
v_call: TRBV12-3/TRBV12-4

cdr3_aa: CAISDRQGGSPLHF
j_call: TRBJ1-6
v_call: TRBV10-3

cdr3_aa: CASSYLAGAYNEQFF
j_call: TRBJ2-1
v_call: TRBV11-3

cdr3_aa: CASSLRVGRQETQYF
j_call: TRBJ2-5
v_call: TRBV7-3

cdr3_aa: CASSSAGQLSNYGYTF
j_call: TRBJ1-2
v_call: TRBV6-5

cdr3_aa: CSARDQRDFFTGELFF
j_call: TRBJ2-2
v_call: TRBV20-1

cdr3_aa: CASSSGTGTSYEQYF
j_call: TRBJ2-7
v_call: TRBV7-9

cdr3_aa: CASSQGLAGRNEQFF
j_call: TRBJ2-1
v_call: TRBV4-2